Included here is one T cell receptor (beta chain) sequence, with context. No antigen is known for it. CDR3 length equals 15 residues. Germline values: CDR1 MNHNS, CDR2 SASEGT. V shed 4 bases, J shed 3 bases, and the junction held 7 bases outside the gene matches. TCRdb keeps only in-frame clones here, not all; method: immunoSEQ multiplex PCR. In the table there are 67,000 or so clones, around 86% of which are singletons. This entry comes from a study of OX40 agonist ivuxolimab in advanced cancers. The overall study: Participants, 75% to 85% male, averaged 60 years of age, ranging from roughly 20 to 80. General observations from the study: Dose levels from 0.1 to 3.0 mg/kg saw CD4+ and CD8+ blood T cells expand clonally by week 6.

Blood got drawn at baseline, again on cycle 4 day 1, and then on cycle 7 day 1. This clonotype was sampled from an adult with an advanced solid tumor such as melanoma, head and neck, liver or kidney cancer. This material consisted of CD4+ or CD8+ T cells sorted from blood, taken in a trial of the OX40 agonist ivuxolimab. The chain employs TRBV6-1 and TRBJ2-5, with 8 bases that match TRBD1. This chain's CDR3 is CASSVQGVGKETQYF. DNA of the CDR3: TGTGCCAGCAGTGTACAGGGGGTGGGTAAAGAGACCCAGTACTTC.